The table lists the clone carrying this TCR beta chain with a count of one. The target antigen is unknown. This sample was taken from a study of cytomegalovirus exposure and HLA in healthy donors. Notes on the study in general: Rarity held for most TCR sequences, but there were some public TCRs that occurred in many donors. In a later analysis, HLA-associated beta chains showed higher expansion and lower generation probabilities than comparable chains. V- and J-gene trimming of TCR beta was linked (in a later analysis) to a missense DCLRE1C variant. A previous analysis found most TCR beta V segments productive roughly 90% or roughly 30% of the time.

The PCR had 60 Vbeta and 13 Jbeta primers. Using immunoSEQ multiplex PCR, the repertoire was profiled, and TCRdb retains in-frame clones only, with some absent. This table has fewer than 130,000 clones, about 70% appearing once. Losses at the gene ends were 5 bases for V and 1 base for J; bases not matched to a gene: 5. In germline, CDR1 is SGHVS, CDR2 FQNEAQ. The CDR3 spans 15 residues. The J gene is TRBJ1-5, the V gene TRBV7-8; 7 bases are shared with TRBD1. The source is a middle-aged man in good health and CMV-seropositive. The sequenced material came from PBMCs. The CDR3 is CASSQTGRSNQPQHF. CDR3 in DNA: TGTGCCAGCAGCCAGACAGGGAGGAGCAATCAGCCCCAGCATTTT.